Following are 24 T cell receptor beta chains from one sample sequenced in a study of T-cell memory formation after mild COVID-19. TCRdb re-called the 5' RACE reads with MiXCR, one entry per CDR3 protein. In the table there are 110,000 or so distinct CDR3 sequences, 22% of which are singletons. The sample was PBMCs or a T cell subset sorted from them (not recorded which). Every receptor here comes from a man aged 18 to 29 who had mild COVID-19 (a few samples of this study predate the infection). Cell type and time point are not known.

There are a few counts of this clonotype. The rearrangement links TRBV4-1 to TRBJ1-5, with D perhaps TRBD1 (5 bases). This CDR3 has 15 amino acids. Germline CDR1 is MGHRA and CDR2 is YSYEKL. Trimming took 4 bases from V and 0 from J, leaving 10 bases between them. CDR3 nucleotide sequence: TGCGCCAGCAGCCTTAGAGGGGTTAGCAATCAGCCCCAGCATTTT. Residues: CASSLRGVSNQPQHF.

This clonotype was observed a few times. V and J are TRBV6-2 or TRBV6-3 and TRBJ1-5; D is unresolved. This CDR3 contains 12 residues. The V gene lost 5 bases and the J gene lost 7 bases, with 9 bases spanning the gap. The germline CDR1 and CDR2 sequences are MNHEY and SVGEGT. CDR3 region: CASSRLGQPQHF. The CDR3 DNA reads as TGTGCCAGCAGTCGACTAGGACAGCCCCAGCATTTT.

This rearrangement joins TRBV2 to TRBJ2-1; the D gene could be TRBD1 or TRBD2 (5 bases each). Trimming removed 8 bases at V and 8 bases at J, with 19 bases between. Germline lookup yields CDR1 SNHLY and CDR2 FYNNEI. CDR3 length: 14 residues. The CDR3 loop is CASLGPEGTYEQFF. The CDR3 DNA sequence: TGTGCCAGCCTCGGGCCAGAGGGGACGTATGAGCAGTTCTTC.

The chain has TRBV6-5 and TRBJ2-2, with unresolved D. V lost 3 bases, J lost 6 bases, and 11 bases lay in between. The germline CDR1 and CDR2 sequences are MNHEY and SVGAGI. The CDR3 has 14 residues. The CDR3 region is CASSYLSKAGELFF. The CDR3 DNA reads as TGTGCCAGCAGTTATCTTAGCAAGGCCGGGGAGCTGTTTTTT.

This chain uses TRBV11-2 with TRBJ2-3; 7 bases are shared with TRBD2. CDR1 is SGHAT and CDR2 is FQNNGV in the germline V gene. The CDR3 covers 16 residues. The junction had 12 bases not matched to a gene; V was cut back by 5 bases and J by 4 bases. CDR3 DNA: TGTGCCAGCAGCCTCTGGGGACTAAACGAGGCAGATACGCAGTATTTT. Protein: CASSLWGLNEADTQYF.

The chain uses TRBV15 and TRBJ2-7; D is ambiguous. Germline lookup yields CDR1 LNHNV and CDR2 YYDKDF (reference sequence). The CDR3 extends over 15 amino acids. Trimming removed 2 bases at V and 2 bases at J, with 13 bases between. The CDR3, as DNA: TGTGCCACCAGCAGAACCTTCAAAAAAGCCTACGAGCAGTACTTC. It specifies CATSRTFKKAYEQYF.

The CDR3 sequence: CASSQVKASYNEQFF. In DNA, the CDR3 is TGTGCCAGCAGCCAAGTGAAGGCGAGCTACAATGAGCAGTTCTTC. This chain connects TRBV4-2 to TRBJ2-1, with unresolved D. Per the germline V gene, CDR1 is LGHNA and CDR2 is YNFKEQ. The V end lost 1 base, the J end lost 3 bases, and 10 bases lay between the germline ends. The length of the CDR3 is 15 residues.

The chain uses TRBV6-2 or TRBV6-3 and TRBJ2-7; unclear D gene. Germline values: CDR1 MNHEY, CDR2 SVGEGT. Trimming took 6 bases from V and 0 from J, leaving 15 bases between them. The CDR3 spans 15 residues. The CDR3 bases are TGTGCCAGCAGGGACGGCAGAGCCGCCTCCTACGAGCAGTACGTC. This sequence encodes CASRDGRAASYEQYV.

This clonotype was detected a few times. At one of its ends the junction is not consistent with the germline gene, which may arise from a read error. The chain joins TRBV10-3 to TRBJ1-1, with unresolved D. Looked up from germline, CDR1 is ENHRY and CDR2 is SYGVKD. The CDR3 spans 18 residues. CDR3 in DNA: TGTGCCATCAGCAATCCTGGGTCTCAAAGCGGGATGAACACTGAGGCTTTCTTT. Translating gives CAISNPGSQSGMNTEAFF.

This chain joins TRBV19 and TRBJ2-5; the D gene could be TRBD1 or TRBD2 (6 bases each). Looked up from germline, CDR1 is LNHDA and CDR2 is SQIVND (reference sequence). The CDR3 is 14 amino acids. Trimming shortened V by 6 bases and J by 4 bases, and 15 bases separated the two germline ends. CDR3 DNA sequence: TGTGCCAGTAGAATTCCGGGGGCCGGAGAGACCCAGTACTTC. Translating gives CASRIPGAGETQYF.

V and J are TRBV27 and TRBJ2-7; D unresolved. The CDR3 is 13 residues long. The V and J ends lost 0 bases and 4 bases respectively, with 7 bases between them. The germline V gene encodes CDR1 MNHEY and CDR2 SMNVEV (reference sequence). The CDR3 DNA sequence: TGTGCCAGCAGTTTATCCGTCGGATACGAGCAGTACGTC. It specifies CASSLSVGYEQYV.

This clonotype was counted a few times. The gene calls are TRBV19 and TRBJ2-5; weak D call: TRBD1 (5 bases). The CDR3 covers 12 residues. V gave up 6 bases and J gave up 4 bases, with 9 bases separating them. Germline V gives CDR1 LNHDA, CDR2 SQIVND (reference sequence). The CDR3 loop reads CASSPGPETQYF. CDR3 nucleotide sequence: TGTGCCAGTAGCCCAGGGCCAGAGACCCAGTACTTC.

CDR3 DNA: TGTGCCAGCAGCTTGACCGAGGGCTTGTACGAGCAGTACTTC. Translated: CASSLTEGLYEQYF. The chain employs TRBV7-4 and TRBJ2-7; TRBD2 might be the D (5 bases). This CDR3 region has 14 residues. V lost 3 bases and J lost 4, with 13 bases in between. CDR1 is SGHVT and CDR2 is SQSDAQ in the germline V gene.

The chain couples TRBV6-2 or TRBV6-3 to TRBJ2-7; D might be TRBD2 (5 bases). The CDR3 has 14 amino acids. Trimming pared 11 bases from V and 0 bases from J, leaving 17 bases between. The germline gives CDR1 MNHEY, CDR2 SVGEGT. The CDR3 is CAVRRARDSYEQYV. CDR3 sequence (DNA): TGTGCCGTTCGAAGGGCCCGGGACTCCTACGAGCAGTACGTC.

The V and J genes are TRBV7-9 and TRBJ1-5, with D maybe TRBD1 (5 bases). Germline V gene data show CDR1 as SEHNR and CDR2 as FQNEAQ (reference sequence). CDR3 length: 16 amino acids. The V gene lost 3 bases and the J gene lost 3 bases, with 15 bases spanning the gap. The CDR3 here is CASSLSGRENNQPQHF. As DNA, the CDR3 is TGTGCCAGCAGCTTGTCAGGGCGTGAGAACAATCAGCCCCAGCATTTT. The full variable domain, with the rest looked up from reference TRBV7-9 and TRBJ1-5, is DTGVSQNPRHKITKRGQNVTFRCDPISEHNRLYWYRQTLGQGPEFLTYFQNEAQLEKSRLLSDRFSAERPKGSFSTLEIQRTEQGDSAMYLCASSLSGRENNQPQHFGDGTRLSIL.

The chain recombines TRBV6-2 or TRBV6-3 with TRBJ2-5, with TRBD2 matching 8 bases. CDR3 size: 16 residues. The V and J ends lost 3 bases and 2 bases, in that order; junction bases with no gene match: 8. Per the germline V gene, CDR1 is MNHEY and CDR2 is SVGEGT. The CDR3 region has the DNA TGTGCCAGCAGTTATGAAGTTTCTAGCGGGCAAGAGACCCAGTACTTC. Its translation is CASSYEVSSGQETQYF.

This chain uses TRBV20-1 with TRBJ2-7, with a weak D call TRBD2 (6 bases). This CDR3 contains 16 residues. Germline values: CDR1 DFQATT, CDR2 SNEGSKA (reference sequence). V lost 5 bases and J 3 bases, leaving 23 bases between the germline ends. CDR3 protein: CSAHSAGQDVFYEQYV. CDR3 coding DNA: TGCAGTGCTCACTCGGCGGGGCAGGATGTCTTCTACGAGCAGTACGTC.

The chain links TRBV7-3 to TRBJ1-2; D gene ambiguous. The CDR3 extends over 18 amino acids. The germline V gene encodes CDR1 SGHTA and CDR2 FQGTGA. V lost 3 bases, J lost 5 bases, and 25 bases lay in between. As DNA, the CDR3 is TGTGCCAGCAGCTTCCTCCACCTCGGATCCCAACGAGGGTATGGCTACACCTTC. It encodes CASSFLHLGSQRGYGYTF.

This rearrangement joins TRBV30 to TRBJ2-7; D may be TRBD1 (6 bases). Germline V gives CDR1 GTSNPN, CDR2 SVGIG (reference sequence). The germline V and J ends were trimmed by 3 bases and 2 bases, with 14 bases remaining between them. The CDR3 sequence is 14 residues long. CDR3 region: CAWRDSWAAYEQYF. Written as DNA, the CDR3 is TGTGCCTGGAGGGACAGTTGGGCGGCCTACGAGCAGTACTTC.

The chain links TRBV4-3 to TRBJ2-1; 8 bases are a match to TRBD2. The CDR3 totals 17 residues. V gave up 1 base and J gave up 9 bases; unmatched junction bases: 14. The V gene's germline CDR1 is LGHNA and CDR2 YSLEER. The CDR3 DNA reads TGCGCCAGCAGCCAAGTTCGAGCGGGAGTAGGTACTATTGAGCAGTTCTTC. Its protein product is CASSQVRAGVGTIEQFF.

This clonotype was counted between two and nine times. The CDR3 sequence is CASSEGSGAYEQYF. In DNA, the CDR3 is TGTGCCAGCAGTGAAGGGTCAGGGGCCTACGAGCAGTACTTC. The chain uses TRBV6-1 and TRBJ2-7, with D possibly being TRBD1 (6 bases). The CDR3 sequence is 14 residues long. Germline assignment: CDR1 MNHNS and CDR2 SASEGT. The V gene lost 1 base and the J gene lost 2 bases, with 9 bases spanning the gap.

The V gene is TRBV10-3, the J gene TRBJ2-2; D call uncertain. The V end lost 2 bases, the J end lost 5 bases, and 9 bases lay between the germline ends. This CDR3 comprises 14 residues. Germline V gives CDR1 ENHRY, CDR2 SYGVKD. CDR3 in DNA: TGTGCCATCAGTGAGAGGGTTGATACCGGGGAGCTGTTTTTT. It encodes CAISERVDTGELFF.

This clonotype has a handful of counts. The chain is built from TRBV9 and TRBJ2-7; 12 bases are shared with TRBD2. The CDR3 is made up of 14 amino acids. V trimming: 5 bases; J trimming: 4 bases; junction bases outside the gene matches: 4. The germline gives CDR1 SGDLS, CDR2 YYNGEE. DNA of the CDR3: TGTGCCAGCAGTGTTGGGACTAGCGGGTACGAGCAGTACTTC. This encodes CASSVGTSGYEQYF. Full variable domain (outside the CDR3, taken from reference TRBV9 and TRBJ2-7): DSGVTQTPKHLITATGQRVTLRCSPRSGDLSVYWYQQSLDQGLQFLIQYYNGEERAKGNILERFSAQQFPDLHSELNLSSLELGDSALYFCASSVGTSGYEQYFGPGTRLTVT.

The sample holds a few counts of this clonotype. The genes are TRBV6-5 and TRBJ2-1; no clear D gene. V lost 6 bases to trimming and J lost 0 bases, with 9 bases between them. The CDR3 runs 14 residues. Per the germline V gene, CDR1 is MNHEY and CDR2 is SVGAGI. The CDR3 sequence: CASSDTSSYNEQFF. The CDR3 nucleotides are TGTGCCAGCAGCGACACGAGCTCCTACAATGAGCAGTTCTTC.